A single sample is the source of the 26 T cell receptor beta chains below, sequenced in a study of shared clonotypes between healthy human individuals. Sequenced by immunoSEQ multiplex PCR; TCRdb stores in-frame clones only, minus some. In the table there are 950,000 to 1,100,000 clones, roughly 74% of which are singletons. Sequencing was performed on memory CD4+ T cells from PBMCs. Stated subset: CD45RA-negative fraction. The receptors stem from a man aged 18 to 29 in good health. Some clones in this sample may be carry-over from other donors' samples.

V usage is TRBV28 and J usage is TRBJ2-3; D perhaps matches TRBD2 (7 bases). V was cut by 8 bases and J by 1 base, with 16 bases left in between. CDR1 and CDR2 from the germline V gene are MDHEN and SYDVKM. There are 15 residues in the CDR3. This CDR3 is CASASRGGGTDTQYF. In DNA form, the CDR3 reads TGTGCCAGCGCGAGCAGGGGAGGGGGCACAGATACGCAGTATTTT.

This chain links TRBV6-5 with TRBJ1-5; tentatively, D is TRBD1 (5 bases). Germline V gene data show CDR1 as MNHEY and CDR2 as SVGAGI. Trimming stripped 7 bases from V and 5 bases from J, with 9 bases between. The CDR3 consists of 12 residues. The CDR3 bases are TGTGCCAGCAACGGGGGTCATCAGCCCCAGCATTTT. Its translation is CASNGGHQPQHF.

V gene TRBV19 combines with J gene TRBJ2-3; D possibly corresponds to TRBD2 (5 bases). Germline lookup yields CDR1 LNHDA and CDR2 SQIVND (reference sequence). The CDR3 extends over 15 amino acids. V was shortened by 4 bases and J by 0 bases, with 11 bases between the two germline ends. CDR3: CASSTAVTSTDTQYF. CDR3 nucleotide sequence: TGTGCCAGTAGTACAGCGGTAACTAGCACAGATACGCAGTATTTT. Based on the CDR3 plus reference TRBV19 and TRBJ2-3, the full variable domain is DGGITQSPKYLFRKEGQNVTLSCEQNLNHDAMYWYRQDPGQGLRLIYYSQIVNDFQKGDIAEGYSVSREKKESFPLTVTSAQKNPTAFYLCASSTAVTSTDTQYFGPGTRLTVL.

This rearrangement joins TRBV4-3 to TRBJ1-4, with D hard to call. The germline V gene encodes CDR1 LGHNA and CDR2 YSLEER. This CDR3 has 16 amino acids. Trimming stripped 1 base from V and 0 bases from J, with 9 bases between. DNA of the CDR3: TGCGCCAGCAGCCAAGGGCCGGGTGCAACTAATGAAAAACTGTTTTTT. Amino acids: CASSQGPGATNEKLFF.

The V call is TRBV18, the J call TRBJ2-7; 8 bases map to TRBD1. The CDR3 sequence is 15 residues long. The V gene's germline CDR1 is KGHSH and CDR2 LQKENI. J was trimmed by 0 bases and V by 4 bases; bases with no gene match: 5. CDR3 region: CASSRQGNSSYEQYF. For the CDR3, the DNA is TGTGCCAGCTCACGACAGGGGAATTCCTCCTACGAGCAGTACTTC.

With regard to this clone: The sample holds other DNA sequences that translate to the same CDR3. This chain links TRBV4-3 with TRBJ2-3; 7 bases line up with TRBD2. Per germline, CDR1 LGHNA and CDR2 YSLEER. There are 16 residues in the CDR3. V shed 1 base and J 0 bases; nucleotides not matched to a gene: 4. The CDR3 DNA reads TGCGCCAGCAGCCAAGCTTCTAGCGGTAGCACAGATACGCAGTATTTT. Protein: CASSQASSGSTDTQYF.

V and J are TRBV28 and TRBJ1-5, with 7 bases lining up with TRBD1. Germline V lookup: CDR1 MDHEN, CDR2 SYDVKM. Trimming removed 7 bases from V and 1 base from J; junction bases left unmatched: 4. The CDR3 is 14 amino acids. The CDR3 sequence is CASKLGQSNQPQHF. In DNA form, the CDR3 reads TGTGCCAGCAAATTGGGACAGAGCAATCAGCCCCAGCATTTT.

The chain carries TRBV9 and TRBJ1-4; the D gene is possibly TRBD1 (6 bases). Germline V CDR1 and CDR2: SGDLS, YYNGEE. This CDR3 has 16 residues. V dropped 4 bases and J dropped 0 bases, with 13 bases sitting between them. Here the CDR3 reads CASSSLGGTTNEKLFF. The DNA of the CDR3 is TGTGCCAGCAGCTCCCTTGGGGGCACAACTAATGAAAAACTGTTTTTT.

The V gene is TRBV5-1, the J gene TRBJ2-2, with 10 nucleotides matching TRBD2. The CDR3 consists of 18 residues. Germline V gene sequence: CDR1 SGHRS, CDR2 YFSETQ. V gave up 3 bases and J gave up 0 bases; unmatched junction bases: 8. Here the CDR3 reads CASSSSLAGIANTGELFF. The CDR3 DNA reads TGCGCCAGCAGCTCGTCACTAGCGGGAATCGCGAACACCGGGGAGCTGTTTTTT.

V gene TRBV7-9 combines with J gene TRBJ2-3, with TRBD2 matching over 8 bases. The V and J ends lost 3 bases and 5 bases, in that order; junction bases with no gene match: 13. The CDR3 contains 17 residues. Germline V CDR1 and CDR2: SEHNR, FQNEAQ (reference sequence). The CDR3 DNA reads TGTGCCAGCAGCTTCTCGTCGGGAGGGCCTTCGGGAGATACGCAGTATTTT. It translates to CASSFSSGGPSGDTQYF.

The gene calls are TRBV30 and TRBJ1-3, with TRBD1 as a possible D gene (6 bases). This CDR3 spans 11 amino acids. CDR1 is GTSNPN, CDR2 SVGIG, per germline (reference sequence). The CDR3 spells CAAGEGLTIYF. Here the CDR3 DNA reads TGTGCGGCAGGGGAGGGCTTGACCATATATTTT.

The chain carries TRBV5-6 and TRBJ2-1; 9 positions agree with TRBD2. The CDR3 is 15 residues long. Germline V gene data show CDR1 as SGHDT and CDR2 as YYEEEE. V lost 2 bases and J lost 13; bases outside the gene matches: 13. The CDR3 DNA reads TGTGCCAGCAGCTTAAGGGGGGCCCAGGGACTAGCCCAGTTCTTC. Its protein product is CASSLRGAQGLAQFF.

This rearrangement joins TRBV6-6 to TRBJ2-7; 10 bases align to TRBD2. Losses at the gene ends were 2 bases for V and 4 bases for J; bases not matched to a gene: 5. In germline, CDR1 is MNHNY, CDR2 SVGAGI (reference sequence). The CDR3 has 15 amino acids. The CDR3 is CASSYPAAGGYEQYF. As DNA, the CDR3 is TGTGCCAGCAGTTACCCTGCAGCGGGAGGGTACGAGCAGTACTTC.

V and J are TRBV30 and TRBJ2-7; the D is unclear. The V and J ends lost 8 bases and 6 bases respectively, with 14 bases between them. Germline-derived CDR1 and CDR2 are GTSNPN and SVGIG (reference sequence). The CDR3 consists of 11 residues. The CDR3 DNA reads as TGTGCCCACAACTTTATGGGCGAGCAGTACTTC. Protein sequence: CAHNFMGEQYF.

The CDR3 coding sequence is TGCGCCAGCAGCTTGGCGTCCCCGGATTACAATGAGCAGTTCTTC. Encoded protein: CASSLASPDYNEQFF. V and J are TRBV5-1 and TRBJ2-1; the D is unclear. Trimming left V 0 bases short and J 4 bases short, with 11 bases between. Germline CDR1 reads SGHRS; CDR2 reads YFSETQ. This CDR3 region has 15 residues. The full variable domain, rest sourced from reference TRBV5-1 and TRBJ2-1, is KAGVTQTPRYLIKTRGQQVTLSCSPISGHRSVSWYQQTPGQGLQFLFEYFSETQRNKGNFPGRFSGRQFSNSRSEMNVSTLELGDSALYLCASSLASPDYNEQFFGPGTRLTVL.

The count of this clone is one. The chain is built from TRBV28 and TRBJ2-1; D is ambiguous. From germline, CDR1 is MDHEN and CDR2 SYDVKM. V lost 5 bases and J 7 bases, leaving 18 bases between the germline ends. The CDR3 has 15 residues. CDR3 loop: CASSPVDPVINEQFF. The CDR3 DNA reads TGTGCCAGCAGTCCTGTTGACCCGGTGATTAATGAGCAGTTCTTC.

The rearrangement uses TRBV5-1 and TRBJ2-3, with 11 bases lining up with TRBD2. The CDR3 extends over 17 amino acids. After removal of 3 bases from V and 2 bases from J, the junction contained 8 bases not matched to a gene. CDR1 and CDR2 (germline): SGHRS, YFSETQ. The CDR3 region is CASSSKPGLAVTDTQYF. CDR3 nucleotides: TGCGCCAGCAGCTCGAAACCGGGACTAGCGGTCACAGATACGCAGTATTTT.

This chain uses TRBV4-1 with TRBJ2-7; TRBD2 matches 15 bases. Germline loops: CDR1 MGHRA, CDR2 YSYEKL. V lost 4 bases to trimming and J lost 4 bases; unmatched junction nucleotides: 5. The CDR3 spans 16 residues. The CDR3 sequence: CASSLGLAGGGYEQYF. CDR3 bases: TGCGCCAGCAGCCTGGGACTAGCGGGAGGAGGGTACGAGCAGTACTTC.

This chain links TRBV7-3 with TRBJ2-2; D could derive from TRBD1 or TRBD2 (5 bases each). Germline V gives CDR1 SGHTA, CDR2 FQGTGA. The CDR3 contains 16 residues. The ends were cut back, 1 base at V and 6 bases at J, with 15 bases in the middle. Written as DNA, the CDR3 is TGTGCCAGCAGCTTAATCGGTGGGGCTAGCCCCGGGGAGCTGTTTTTT. It yields the protein CASSLIGGASPGELFF.

This clone showed up many times. The chain links TRBV28 to TRBJ2-1; D is ambiguous. The CDR3 length is 13 residues. The germline V gene has CDR1 MDHEN and CDR2 SYDVKM. Trimming stripped 6 bases from V and 9 bases from J, with 15 bases between. The CDR3 DNA follows: TGTGCCAGCAGCTCAACCGCGGTGGGTGAGCAGTTCTTC. This codes for CASSSTAVGEQFF.

This CDR3 reads CASSVLGRQETQYF. DNA for the CDR3: TGCGCCAGCAGTGTCCTAGGGAGACAAGAGACCCAGTACTTC. The chain couples TRBV10-2 to TRBJ2-5, with D possibly being TRBD2 (5 bases). Trimming removed 4 bases from V and 2 bases from J, with 11 bases in between. Germline V gene lookup returns CDR1 WSHSY and CDR2 SAAADI. The CDR3 is made up of 14 amino acids.

Concerning this clone: It is likely a read error, because the conserved phenylalanine at the end of the CDR3 is missing. V usage is TRBV11-2 and J usage is TRBJ1-1; D uncertain. The CDR3 totals 14 residues. The germline CDR1 and CDR2 sequences are SGHAT and FQNNGV. The V end was cut by 1 base, the J end by 3 bases, with 9 bases between. Here the CDR3 reads CASSLAGVHTEAFI. The CDR3 DNA reads as TGTGCCAGCAGCTTAGCCGGGGTTCACACTGAAGCTTTCATT.

The rearrangement joins TRBV6-5 to TRBJ2-3; 7 bases are a match to TRBD2. There are 12 residues in the CDR3. Germline assignment: CDR1 MNHEY and CDR2 SVGAGI. The V gene end was trimmed by 6 bases and the J gene end by 11 bases; junction bases not matched to a gene: 8. CDR3 nucleotide sequence: TGTGCCAGCAGGGGCCCCGGCGGGGGGCAGTATTTT. It is translated as CASRGPGGGQYF.

The chain joins TRBV13 to TRBJ2-5, with TRBD1 identical over 9 bases. Trimming at V came to 3 bases and at J to 5 bases, leaving 10 bases not matched to a gene. The CDR3 extends over 16 amino acids. Germline-derived CDR1 and CDR2 are PRHDT and FYEKMQ (reference sequence). CDR3 sequence: CASSFTRTGAGETQYF. CDR3 bases: TGTGCCAGCAGCTTTACCAGGACAGGGGCGGGGGAGACCCAGTACTTC.

The J gene is TRBJ1-2, the V gene TRBV6-1; D unresolved. CDR3 length: 12 amino acids. CDR1 and CDR2 (germline): MNHNS, SASEGT. V shed 4 bases and J shed 4 bases, with 7 bases lying between them. Written as DNA, the CDR3 is TGTGCCAGCAGTGTTAAGTTCTATGGCTACACCTTC. Translation: CASSVKFYGYTF.

This clone has only a few counts. Written as DNA, the CDR3 is TGTGCCACCGCTTACGGAATCAATCTTTCCGGGGAGCTGTTTTTT. This encodes CATAYGINLSGELFF. The chain has TRBV19 and TRBJ2-2, with unresolved D. Germline V CDR1 and CDR2: LNHDA, SQIVND (reference sequence). Trimming removed 10 bases at V and 6 bases at J, with 21 bases between. This CDR3 has 15 residues. Together with reference TRBV19 and TRBJ2-2, the CDR3 gives the full variable domain: DGGITQSPKYLFRKEGQNVTLSCEQNLNHDAMYWYRQDPGQGLRLIYYSQIVNDFQKGDIAEGYSVSREKKESFPLTVTSAQKNPTAFYLCATAYGINLSGELFFGEGSRLTVL.